These T cell receptor beta chains were read from a single sample in a study of CD4 T cells in relation to SARS-CoV-2 and coronaviruses. The protocol was immunoSEQ multiplex PCR, while the TCRdb copy is restricted to in-frame clones and leaves out a portion. The profile covers about 12,000 clones, with roughly 71% appearing a single time and just over 7.5% taken by the ten largest. Their antigens are not known. Material for sequencing was CD4+ T cells from PBMCs, cultured in vitro. The receptors were sampled from a human donor in good health. Each CDR3 is given with its conserved first and last residue. The order of the fields is clone size, J gene, D gene, V gene, CDR3 protein, CDR3 DNA. A D gene is named only where the DNA matches it firmly. Size is stated for part of the rows, as once, few or many counts, or as a class when the clone is expanded.

abundance: large; j_gene: TRBJ2-2; d_gene: NA; v_gene: TRBV10-3; CDR3aa: CAISGTGGELFF; CDR3nt: TGTGCCATCAGTGGGACGGGCGGGGAGCTGTTTTTT
abundance: NA; j_gene: TRBJ2-1; d_gene: TRBD2; v_gene: TRBV5-6; CDR3aa: CASSLRLAGYNEQFF; CDR3nt: TGTGCCAGCAGCTTGCGGCTAGCGGGATACAATGAGCAGTTCTTC
abundance: NA; j_gene: TRBJ2-1; d_gene: TRBD2; v_gene: TRBV30; CDR3aa: CAWCRLAGGANEQFF; CDR3nt: TGTGCCTGGTGCCGGCTAGCGGGAGGAGCCAATGAGCAGTTCTTC
abundance: NA; j_gene: TRBJ1-4; d_gene: TRBD1; v_gene: TRBV12-5; CDR3aa: CASGLVLGQGREKLFF; CDR3nt: TGTGCTAGTGGTTTGGTACTCGGACAGGGTCGTGAAAAACTGTTTTTT
abundance: few; j_gene: TRBJ2-7; d_gene: TRBD2; v_gene: TRBV20-1; CDR3aa: CSASQGRAYEQYF; CDR3nt: TGCAGTGCTAGTCAAGGGAGGGCCTACGAGCAGTACTTC
abundance: NA; j_gene: TRBJ2-2; d_gene: TRBD1; v_gene: TRBV5-1; CDR3aa: CASSLSTTGSNGELFF; CDR3nt: TGCGCCAGCAGCCTTTCCACGACAGGGTCGAACGGGGAGCTGTTTTTT
abundance: NA; j_gene: TRBJ2-5; d_gene: NA; v_gene: TRBV2; CDR3aa: CASRRDPAETQYF; CDR3nt: TGTGCCAGCAGGCGGGACCCCGCGGAGACCCAGTACTTC
abundance: few; j_gene: TRBJ2-7; d_gene: NA; v_gene: TRBV5-8; CDR3aa: CASSSTYEQYF; CDR3nt: TGTGCCAGCAGCTCAACATACGAGCAGTACTTC
abundance: NA; j_gene: TRBJ2-3; d_gene: TRBD2; v_gene: TRBV6-4; CDR3aa: CASSTSGESTDTQYF; CDR3nt: TGTGCCAGCAGTACTAGCGGGGAAAGCACAGATACGCAGTATTTT
abundance: NA; j_gene: TRBJ1-2; d_gene: TRBD1; v_gene: TRBV24-1; CDR3aa: CATSLQDRNYGYTF; CDR3nt: TGTGCCACCAGCTTACAGGACAGGAACTATGGCTACACCTTC
abundance: few; j_gene: TRBJ2-7; d_gene: TRBD1; v_gene: TRBV5-4; CDR3aa: CASSHTGTGGYEQYF; CDR3nt: TGTGCCAGCAGCCATACCGGGACAGGGGGCTACGAGCAGTACTTC
abundance: NA; j_gene: TRBJ2-1; d_gene: NA; v_gene: TRBV28; CDR3aa: CASSLFGQNNEQFF; CDR3nt: TGTGCCAGCAGTTTATTCGGGCAGAACAATGAGCAGTTCTTC
abundance: NA; j_gene: TRBJ2-7; d_gene: TRBD1; v_gene: TRBV5-1; CDR3aa: CASSGTGGEQYF; CDR3nt: TGCGCCAGCAGCGGGACAGGGGGCGAGCAGTACTTC
abundance: NA; j_gene: TRBJ2-3; d_gene: NA; v_gene: TRBV19; CDR3aa: CASSIDLSGAPDTQYF; CDR3nt: TGTGCCAGTAGTATAGATCTATCGGGCGCCCCAGATACGCAGTATTTT
abundance: NA; j_gene: TRBJ2-1; d_gene: TRBD2; v_gene: TRBV25-1; CDR3aa: CASSDPPPGTSDNEQFF; CDR3nt: TGTGCCAGCAGTGATCCCCCCCCCGGGACTAGCGACAATGAGCAGTTCTTC
abundance: NA; j_gene: TRBJ1-6; d_gene: NA; v_gene: TRBV7-9; CDR3aa: CASSGQGNSPLHF; CDR3nt: TGTGCCAGCAGCGGGCAGGGTAATTCACCCCTCCACTTT
abundance: NA; j_gene: TRBJ2-6; d_gene: NA; v_gene: TRBV19; CDR3aa: CASSRAGIGSGANVLTF; CDR3nt: TGTGCCAGTAGTCGGGCAGGGATAGGCTCTGGGGCCAACGTCCTGACTTTC
abundance: NA; j_gene: TRBJ1-2; d_gene: NA; v_gene: TRBV10-3; CDR3aa: CAISQETPNYGYTF; CDR3nt: TGTGCCATCAGCCAAGAGACACCTAACTATGGCTACACCTTC
abundance: NA; j_gene: TRBJ1-2; d_gene: NA; v_gene: TRBV6-1; CDR3aa: CASTGLGGYTF; CDR3nt: TGTGCCAGCACCGGGTTGGGGGGCTACACCTTC
abundance: NA; j_gene: TRBJ2-1; d_gene: NA; v_gene: TRBV5-1; CDR3aa: CASSLGFRPGATSNEQFF; CDR3nt: TGCGCCAGCAGCTTGGGTTTTAGGCCAGGGGCCACGTCTAATGAGCAGTTCTTC
abundance: once; j_gene: TRBJ1-2; d_gene: NA; v_gene: TRBV20-1; CDR3aa: CSASSSGTNYGYTF; CDR3nt: TGCAGTGCTAGTAGCTCGGGAACTAACTATGGCTACACCTTC
abundance: NA; j_gene: TRBJ2-7; d_gene: NA; v_gene: TRBV10-1; CDR3aa: CASSKLQGDEQYF; CDR3nt: TGCGCCAGCAGCAAACTACAGGGCGACGAGCAGTACTTC
abundance: NA; j_gene: TRBJ2-5; d_gene: NA; v_gene: TRBV14; CDR3aa: CASSQDVSGRAQYF; CDR3nt: TGTGCCAGCAGCCAAGACGTATCGGGGCGGGCCCAGTACTTC
abundance: NA; j_gene: TRBJ2-5; d_gene: NA; v_gene: TRBV25-1; CDR3aa: CASSALTDMGETQYF; CDR3nt: TGTGCCAGCAGTGCCCTGACGGATATGGGGGAGACCCAGTACTTC
abundance: NA; j_gene: TRBJ2-3; d_gene: NA; v_gene: TRBV28; CDR3aa: CASSFWWTSTDTQYF; CDR3nt: TGTGCCAGCAGTTTCTGGTGGACTAGCACAGATACGCAGTATTTT
abundance: few; j_gene: TRBJ2-7; d_gene: NA; v_gene: TRBV12-5; CDR3aa: CASGLPSVSYEQYF; CDR3nt: TGTGCTAGTGGTTTGCCTAGCGTATCCTACGAGCAGTACTTC
abundance: once; j_gene: TRBJ2-3; d_gene: NA; v_gene: TRBV7-2; CDR3aa: CASSLLSGDTQYF; CDR3nt: TGTGCCAGCAGCTTACTATCTGGCGATACGCAGTATTTT
abundance: NA; j_gene: TRBJ2-5; d_gene: NA; v_gene: TRBV5-4; CDR3aa: CASSSRQQNKETQYF; CDR3nt: TGTGCCAGCAGCTCCCGACAGCAGAACAAAGAGACCCAGTACTTC
abundance: NA; j_gene: TRBJ2-7; d_gene: NA; v_gene: TRBV6-5; CDR3aa: CASSFGLLGEQYF; CDR3nt: TGTGCCAGCAGTTTCGGGCTATTGGGGGAGCAGTACTTC
abundance: large; j_gene: TRBJ2-1; d_gene: TRBD1; v_gene: TRBV5-1; CDR3aa: CASGTGDNEQFF; CDR3nt: TGCGCCAGCGGGACAGGGGACAATGAGCAGTTCTTC
abundance: NA; j_gene: TRBJ2-1; d_gene: TRBD2; v_gene: TRBV7-8; CDR3aa: CASSSYTPGGANEQFF; CDR3nt: TGTGCCAGCAGCTCATACACTCCGGGGGGGGCAAATGAGCAGTTCTTC
abundance: NA; j_gene: TRBJ2-7; d_gene: TRBD1; v_gene: TRBV27; CDR3aa: CASSLGTGSSYEQYF; CDR3nt: TGTGCCAGCAGTTTGGGGACAGGGAGCTCCTACGAGCAGTACTTC
abundance: NA; j_gene: TRBJ2-1; d_gene: TRBD1; v_gene: TRBV24-1; CDR3aa: CATSPGTGTNRDEQFF; CDR3nt: TGTGCCACCAGTCCCGGGACAGGGACAAATAGGGATGAGCAGTTCTTC
abundance: NA; j_gene: TRBJ2-2; d_gene: NA; v_gene: TRBV18; CDR3aa: CASSPLDLAETGELFF; CDR3nt: TGTGCCAGCTCACCACTCGATCTAGCTGAGACCGGGGAGCTGTTTTTT
abundance: NA; j_gene: TRBJ2-3; d_gene: TRBD2; v_gene: TRBV30; CDR3aa: CAWTPGLAGVRTDTQYF; CDR3nt: TGTGCCTGGACCCCGGGACTAGCGGGAGTAAGGACAGATACGCAGTATTTT
abundance: NA; j_gene: TRBJ1-1; d_gene: TRBD1; v_gene: TRBV11-1; CDR3aa: CASSPRDRGRHHAFF; CDR3nt: TGTGCCAGCAGCCCGCGCGACAGGGGTAGGCACCATGCTTTCTTT
abundance: few; j_gene: TRBJ2-7; d_gene: TRBD2; v_gene: TRBV19; CDR3aa: CASSAYLTSGSYEQYF; CDR3nt: TGTGCCAGTAGTGCGTACCTGACTAGCGGCTCCTACGAGCAGTACTTC
abundance: NA; j_gene: TRBJ2-2; d_gene: NA; v_gene: TRBV7-3; CDR3aa: CASSLRRREGAQPRATGELFF; CDR3nt: TGTGCCAGCAGCTTAAGGCGCCGGGAGGGGGCTCAACCGCGGGCCACCGGGGAGCTGTTTTTT
abundance: NA; j_gene: TRBJ2-1; d_gene: TRBD1; v_gene: TRBV28; CDR3aa: CASLSLAGTGYNEQFF; CDR3nt: TGTGCCAGCCTTTCTCTAGCCGGGACAGGATACAATGAGCAGTTCTTC
abundance: NA; j_gene: TRBJ2-1; d_gene: NA; v_gene: TRBV6-2/TRBV6-3; CDR3aa: CASSTVGLYNEQFF; CDR3nt: TGTGCCAGCAGCACCGTGGGGCTCTACAATGAGCAGTTCTTC
abundance: few; j_gene: TRBJ1-2; d_gene: NA; v_gene: TRBV5-6; CDR3aa: CASSLGPLPSNYGYTF; CDR3nt: TGTGCCAGCAGCTTGGGACCCTTACCTTCTAACTATGGCTACACCTTC
abundance: NA; j_gene: TRBJ2-3; d_gene: NA; v_gene: TRBV5-1; CDR3aa: CASAAGRGRDTQYF; CDR3nt: TGCGCCAGCGCAGCTGGTCGCGGCAGAGATACGCAGTATTTT
abundance: few; j_gene: TRBJ2-2; d_gene: NA; v_gene: TRBV20-1; CDR3aa: CSASNGNTGELFF; CDR3nt: TGCAGTGCTAGTAACGGAAACACCGGGGAGCTGTTTTTT
abundance: NA; j_gene: TRBJ1-1; d_gene: NA; v_gene: TRBV29-1; CDR3aa: CSVERVMNTEAFF; CDR3nt: TGCAGCGTTGAGCGGGTCATGAACACTGAAGCTTTCTTT
abundance: NA; j_gene: TRBJ1-6; d_gene: TRBD1; v_gene: TRBV6-1; CDR3aa: CASSGQRDSPNSPLHF; CDR3nt: TGTGCCAGCAGTGGTCAACGGGACAGCCCGAATTCACCCCTCCACTTT
abundance: NA; j_gene: TRBJ2-5; d_gene: NA; v_gene: TRBV7-2; CDR3aa: CASSLEGLETQYF; CDR3nt: TGTGCCAGCAGCTTAGAAGGGCTGGAGACCCAGTACTTC
abundance: NA; j_gene: TRBJ1-2; d_gene: TRBD1; v_gene: TRBV6-5; CDR3aa: CASSGGQGVYGYTF; CDR3nt: TGTGCCAGCAGCGGGGGACAGGGGGTCTATGGCTACACCTTC
abundance: large; j_gene: TRBJ1-2; d_gene: NA; v_gene: TRBV29-1; CDR3aa: CSATYSGYGYTF; CDR3nt: TGCAGCGCTACTTATTCGGGCTATGGCTACACCTTC
abundance: NA; j_gene: TRBJ2-5; d_gene: TRBD2; v_gene: TRBV15; CDR3aa: CATSRDLLAETQYF; CDR3nt: TGTGCCACCAGCAGAGATCTACTAGCGGAGACCCAGTACTTC
abundance: NA; j_gene: TRBJ1-2; d_gene: NA; v_gene: TRBV5-3; CDR3aa: CARRGVYGYTF; CDR3nt: TGTGCCAGAAGGGGTGTCTATGGCTACACCTTC
abundance: NA; j_gene: TRBJ2-5; d_gene: NA; v_gene: TRBV11-3; CDR3aa: CASSLGGSQETQYF; CDR3nt: TGTGCCAGCAGCTTAGGAGGCTCGCAAGAGACCCAGTACTTC
abundance: NA; j_gene: TRBJ1-1; d_gene: NA; v_gene: TRBV5-4; CDR3aa: CASSPQGRRDTEAFF; CDR3nt: TGTGCCAGCAGCCCCCAGGGCAGGAGAGACACTGAAGCTTTCTTT
abundance: NA; j_gene: TRBJ2-2; d_gene: NA; v_gene: TRBV5-1; CDR3aa: CASSLEGDTGELFF; CDR3nt: TGCGCCAGCAGCTTGGAGGGAGACACCGGGGAGCTGTTTTTT
abundance: NA; j_gene: TRBJ1-5; d_gene: NA; v_gene: TRBV12-3/TRBV12-4; CDR3aa: CASSPRRAQPQHF; CDR3nt: TGTGCCAGCAGTCCCCGCAGGGCTCAGCCCCAGCATTTT
abundance: NA; j_gene: TRBJ2-7; d_gene: TRBD1; v_gene: TRBV27; CDR3aa: CASRPGQGNHEQYF; CDR3nt: TGTGCCAGCAGACCGGGACAGGGTAACCACGAGCAGTACTTC